This passage covers 10 T cell receptor beta chains from one sample sequenced in a study of Tregs in tolerant kidney transplant recipients. Profiled with immunoSEQ multiplex PCR; TCRdb holds only in-frame clones, not every one. The table shows about 87,000 clones, with 93% occurring only once. Sample: CD4+ T cells from blood, taken before the transplant. Receptor source: a human donor who received a combined kidney and bone marrow transplant.

The V call is TRBV15, the J call TRBJ1-1, with D tentatively TRBD1 (5 bases). Trimming left V 0 bases short and J 1 base short, with 9 bases between. This CDR3 is 15 amino acids long. CDR1 and CDR2 (germline): LNHNV, YYDKDF (reference sequence). For the CDR3, the DNA is TGTGCCACCAGCAGAGACAGGGTAGGGAACACTGAAGCTTTCTTT. Amino acids: CATSRDRVGNTEAFF.

This clone appeared once. The rearrangement joins TRBV20-1 to TRBJ1-1, with D uncertain. V was shortened by 6 bases and J by 8 bases, with 10 bases between the two germline ends. The CDR3 length is 10 residues. Germline CDR1 and CDR2: DFQATT and SNEGSKA (reference sequence). Written as DNA, the CDR3 is TGCAGTGCGAGAAGACAAGAAGCTTTCTTT. Its protein product is CSARRQEAFF.

The rearrangement uses TRBV5-1 and TRBJ2-1; TRBD2 aligns across 11 bases. The germline V gene has CDR1 SGHRS and CDR2 YFSETQ. Trimming at V came to 7 bases and at J to 5 bases, leaving 5 bases not matched to a gene. The CDR3 covers 14 residues. DNA of the CDR3: TGCGCCAGCCGAACTAGCGGGAGCAACAATGAGCAGTTCTTC. As protein: CASRTSGSNNEQFF.

This clone was counted between two and nine times. The V call is TRBV5-1, the J call TRBJ2-7, with D possibly matching TRBD2 (7 bases). The CDR3 sequence is 14 residues long. V was cut by 0 bases and J by 4 bases, with 11 bases left in between. The germline V gene encodes CDR1 SGHRS and CDR2 YFSETQ. The CDR3 spells CASSLGGGGYEQYF. CDR3 sequence (DNA): TGCGCCAGCAGCTTGGGGGGAGGGGGGTACGAGCAGTACTTC.

V is TRBV4-3 and J is TRBJ2-7; 7 bases map to TRBD2. Germline V gene data show CDR1 as LGHNA and CDR2 as YSLEER. The CDR3 has 15 amino acids. The V segment lost 0 bases and the J segment 3 bases; nucleotides outside the gene matches: 5. The CDR3 DNA reads as TGCGCCAGCAGCCAAGAACTAGCGTCTTACTACGAGCAGTACTTC. Protein: CASSQELASYYEQYF.

The rearrangement links TRBV19 to TRBJ2-7, with 7 bases identical to TRBD1. Germline assignment: CDR1 LNHDA and CDR2 SQIVND (reference sequence). The CDR3 is 14 amino acids. V lost 6 bases and J lost 3; bases outside the gene matches: 8. CDR3 in DNA: TGTGCCAGTAGGTCGGGACAGAATATCTACGAGCAGTACTTC. It codes for CASRSGQNIYEQYF.

The CDR3 region is CASSLVAGRSSQQYF. For the CDR3, the DNA is TGTGCCAGCAGCTTAGTAGCGGGAAGATCCTCCCAGCAGTACTTC. The chain is built from TRBV7-9 and TRBJ2-7, with 8 bases aligning to TRBD2. The CDR3 is made up of 15 amino acids. CDR1 SEHNR and CDR2 FQNEAQ come from the germline V gene (reference sequence). Trimming removed 1 base from V and 8 bases from J; junction bases left unmatched: 10.

This clone was seen a single time. The rearrangement joins TRBV25-1 to TRBJ1-1, with a possible D match to TRBD1 (6 bases). Looked up from germline, CDR1 is MGHDK and CDR2 is SYGVNS. The V end lost 7 bases, the J end lost 11 bases, and 23 bases lay between the germline ends. CDR3 size: 14 residues. The CDR3 is CASTGSTGTSWAFF. CDR3 sequence (DNA): TGTGCCAGCACGGGGTCTACCGGGACATCATGGGCTTTCTTT.

V usage is TRBV28 and J usage is TRBJ2-7; D possibly corresponds to TRBD2 (5 bases). V was pared by 5 bases and J by 4 bases, with 21 bases between. CDR3 length: 16 residues. From germline, CDR1 is MDHEN and CDR2 SYDVKM. Here the CDR3 reads CASSLLGGPQLYEQYF. The DNA for the CDR3 is TGTGCCAGCAGTCTTCTGGGCGGGCCTCAGTTGTACGAGCAGTACTTC.

Worth noting for this clone: This sample includes further DNA sequences coding for the same CDR3. The chain employs TRBV9 and TRBJ2-5; 10 nucleotides align to TRBD2. The germline V gene has CDR1 SGDLS and CDR2 YYNGEE. The CDR3 covers 16 residues. J lost 2 bases, V lost 0 bases, and 4 bases had no gene match. For the CDR3, the DNA is TGTGCCAGCAGCGTAGGAGCGGGGGGGCATCAAGAGACCCAGTACTTC. It is translated as CASSVGAGGHQETQYF.